This T cell receptor (beta chain) was retrieved from a study of blood T cell repertoires in COVID-19. J was trimmed by 2 bases and V by 3 bases; bases with no gene match: 5. The CDR3 length is 15 residues. CDR1 is ENHRY and CDR2 is SYGVKD in the germline V gene. TCRdb keeps only in-frame clones here, not all; method: immunoSEQ multiplex PCR. The sample has a few hundred thousand clones; approximately 89% are singletons. Patients of the Seattle cohort, enrolled during active infection, were followed longitudinally. The sequenced sample was peripheral blood. The rearrangement joins TRBV10-3 to TRBJ2-5; the match to TRBD2 covers 8 bases. The sequence was collected from a woman in her twenties or thirties with COVID-19, enrolled during active disease. CDR3 in amino acids: CAISDPGGGQETQYF. In DNA form, the CDR3 reads TGTGCCATCAGTGATCCCGGGGGGGGGCAAGAGACCCAGTACTTC.